The rows below give T cell receptor beta chains drawn from one sample of a study of early T cells in non-severe SARS-CoV-2 infection. Via MiXCR, TCRdb re-called the 5' RACE reads, giving one row per CDR3 protein. Here the sample spans some 66,000 distinct CDR3 sequences, roughly an eighth being singletons. Sequenced: whole blood. Source of these receptors: an adult who was a healthcare worker with PCR-confirmed SARS-CoV-2 infection or an uninfected control (not recorded which). Both conserved end residues are trimmed from each CDR3.

TRBJ1-1	TRBV4-1	ASSQTEGSEAF
TRBJ2-7	TRBV11-2	ASSPVVRVGTYEQY
TRBJ2-2	TRBV12-3/TRBV12-4	ASSRGSGTGELF
TRBJ2-7	TRBV29-1	SVGQTYEQY
TRBJ2-5	TRBV14	ASSQHDRRETQY
TRBJ2-1	TRBV7-3	ASSGGQGPYNEQF
TRBJ2-3	TRBV4-1	ASSQDRTGGVTDTQY
TRBJ2-2	TRBV11-2	ASSPPGGRSTGELF
TRBJ1-1	TRBV7-2	ASSLYVREAF
TRBJ2-3	TRBV5-1	ASSSPDSTDTQY
TRBJ1-5	TRBV20-1	SARTGGSNQPQH
TRBJ2-3	TRBV7-2	ASSPAGHSKKY
TRBJ2-5	TRBV3-2	ASSQDGGLAGRETQY
TRBJ1-1	TRBV20-1	SARANTEAF
TRBJ2-2	TRBV19	ATDRGPTGELF
TRBJ2-2	TRBV6-4	ASSEVREAHANTGELF
TRBJ2-2	TRBV20-1	SARDLGSTANTGELF
TRBJ2-1	TRBV5-1	ASSLNPVSSYNEQF
TRBJ1-1	TRBV6-2/TRBV6-3	ASRYRVPNTEAF
TRBJ2-4	TRBV11-2	ASSHSTNIQY
TRBJ1-3	TRBV20-1	SARVGAGTIY
TRBJ2-1	TRBV20-1	SGADKPYNEQF
TRBJ1-1	TRBV7-9	ASSLGRHTEAF
TRBJ1-2	TRBV7-2	ASSSGRGYT
TRBJ2-3	TRBV20-1	SARDLRLAGGTDTQY
TRBJ2-5	TRBV29-1	SAEGRETQY
TRBJ2-1	TRBV6-2/TRBV6-3	ANSPRSGSGYNEQF
TRBJ2-3	TRBV7-8	ASSLVAGEISTDTQY
TRBJ1-5	TRBV2	ASSEGIGSRNQPQH
TRBJ2-5	TRBV2	ASSQQGWETQY
TRBJ1-1	TRBV9	ASSVEPGPHRTEAF
TRBJ2-3	TRBV7-2	ASSLEVAGDTQY
TRBJ2-7	TRBV18	ASSRTGGDYYEQY
TRBJ1-4	TRBV7-9	ASSPYRVRLKKLF
TRBJ2-5	TRBV12-3/TRBV12-4	ASSPTSGGSETQY
TRBJ2-7	TRBV9	ASSPGLVSYEQY
TRBJ1-2	TRBV7-2	ASSFYYGYT